A single sample is the source of the 8 T cell receptor beta chains below, sequenced in a study of blood T cell repertoires in COVID-19. Clones were read by immunoSEQ multiplex PCR, and TCRdb kept only the in-frame ones, dropping some. This table holds roughly 200,000 clones, about 90% found once. Sequenced: peripheral blood. These receptors were taken from a man aged 45-60 years with acute or convalescent COVID-19.

The V gene is TRBV6-1, the J gene TRBJ2-2, with D maybe TRBD1 (5 bases). The CDR3 extends over 15 amino acids. Trimming removed 2 bases from V and 5 bases from J, with 12 bases in between. In germline, CDR1 is MNHNS, CDR2 SASEGT. The CDR3 loop reads CASSEQGSDTGELFF. The DNA for the CDR3 is TGTGCCAGCAGTGAACAGGGTTCTGATACCGGGGAGCTGTTTTTT.

The chain joins TRBV6-1 to TRBJ1-5; 8 bases are shared with TRBD1. CDR3 length: 15 amino acids. V dropped 1 base and J dropped 6; count of bases not matched to a gene: 5. Per the germline V gene, CDR1 is MNHNS and CDR2 is SASEGT. CDR3 loop: CASSEGTGSGQPQHF. The CDR3 DNA is TGTGCCAGCAGTGAAGGGACAGGGTCGGGTCAGCCCCAGCATTTT.

A few counts support this clone. The rearrangement joins TRBV10-3 to TRBJ1-1; no clear D gene. The length of the CDR3 is 14 residues. CDR1 and CDR2 from the germline V gene are ENHRY and SYGVKD. V shed 7 bases and J shed 3 bases, with 15 bases lying between them. The CDR3 sequence is CAITKNPGDTEAFF. In DNA, the CDR3 is TGTGCCATCACGAAGAATCCCGGGGACACTGAAGCTTTCTTT.

The gene calls are TRBV27 and TRBJ2-1; 8 bases are shared with TRBD1. Germline trimming cut 7 bases from V and 4 bases from J; bases unmatched to any gene: 3. Germline lookup yields CDR1 MNHEY and CDR2 SMNVEV (reference sequence). CDR3 length equals 13 residues. For the CDR3, the DNA is TGTGCCAGCACAGGGGGCCTATACAATGAGCAGTTCTTC. Amino acid sequence: CASTGGLYNEQFF.

V usage is TRBV30 and J usage is TRBJ2-7; the D gene is possibly TRBD1 (5 bases). CDR1 is GTSNPN, CDR2 SVGIG, per germline (reference sequence). The CDR3 consists of 13 residues. V was cut by 0 bases and J by 2 bases, with 8 bases left in between. In DNA form, the CDR3 reads TGTGCCTGGAGTGTACAGGCAGCCTACGAGCAGTACTTC. Translated, it gives CAWSVQAAYEQYF.

This chain joins TRBV7-2 and TRBJ2-2, with D possibly TRBD1 on 5 matching bases. V lost 5 bases to trimming and J lost 1 base, with 8 bases between them. CDR1 and CDR2 from the germline V gene are SGHTA and FQGNSA. The CDR3 has 14 residues. CDR3 sequence: CASSTDRNTGELFF. The CDR3 nucleotides are TGTGCCAGCAGCACAGACAGGAACACCGGGGAGCTGTTTTTT.

The rearrangement joins TRBV12-5 to TRBJ2-5, with 15 bases fitting TRBD2. Germline CDR1 and CDR2: LGHNT and FRNRAP. J gave up 4 bases and V 5 bases, and 8 bases lay outside the gene matches. The CDR3 loop spans 17 amino acids. CDR3 sequence: CASGPGLAGGPGETQYF. CDR3 DNA: TGTGCTAGTGGTCCCGGACTAGCGGGAGGGCCTGGAGAGACCCAGTACTTC.

This chain links TRBV7-6 with TRBJ1-1; a weak D match, TRBD1 (6 bases). V lost 5 bases to trimming and J lost 2 bases, with 15 bases between them. Germline V gene sequence: CDR1 SGHVS, CDR2 FNYEAQ. The CDR3 extends over 15 amino acids. The CDR3, as DNA: TGTGCCAGCAGCCCGGACGGACAGCCAAACACTGAAGCTTTCTTT. Protein: CASSPDGQPNTEAFF.